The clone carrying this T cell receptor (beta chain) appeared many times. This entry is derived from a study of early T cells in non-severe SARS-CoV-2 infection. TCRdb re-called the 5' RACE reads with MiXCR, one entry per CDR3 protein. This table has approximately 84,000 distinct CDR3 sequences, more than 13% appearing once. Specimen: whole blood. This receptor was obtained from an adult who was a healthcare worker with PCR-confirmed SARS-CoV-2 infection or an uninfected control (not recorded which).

The CDR3 DNA is TGTGCCAGCAGCGCCGTTAGCGGGAGCTCCTACAATGAGCAGTTCTTC. Its translation is CASSAVSGSSYNEQFF. The chain joins TRBV7-3 to TRBJ2-1; 9 bases are shared with TRBD2. Germline assignment: CDR1 SGHTA and CDR2 FQGTGA. Trimming took 5 bases from V and 0 from J; bases not matched to a gene: 5. This CDR3 spans 16 amino acids.